Below are 8 T cell receptor beta chains sequenced from a single sample in a study of identical twins. TCRdb used MiXCR to reprocess the 5' RACE reads, holding one entry per CDR3 protein. Here the sample spans 410,000 or so distinct CDR3 sequences, under 20% being singletons. The source material was naive T cells sorted from blood. The receptors were gathered from a man aged 50 to 59 in good health.

This clonotype was recorded at least ten times. The V and J genes are TRBV20-1 and TRBJ2-1; 8 nucleotides match TRBD2. Germline V gene data show CDR1 as DFQATT and CDR2 as SNEGSKA (reference sequence). The CDR3 contains 16 residues. Losses at the gene ends were 0 bases for V and 0 bases for J; bases not matched to a gene: 4. DNA of the CDR3: TGCAGTGCTAGAGACGAGCGGGGGAGCTCCTACAATGAGCAGTTCTTC. It encodes CSARDERGSSYNEQFF.

The chain joins TRBV20-1 to TRBJ1-2, with D perhaps TRBD1 (5 bases). Germline V lookup: CDR1 DFQATT, CDR2 SNEGSKA (reference sequence). This CDR3 comprises 12 residues. The V end was cut by 6 bases, the J end by 0 bases, with 8 bases between. CDR3 loop: CSALQANYGYTF. CDR3 coding DNA: TGCAGTGCGCTACAGGCTAACTATGGCTACACCTTC.

The CDR3 protein is CASIGAYEQYF. The CDR3 nucleotides read TGTGCCAGCATCGGTGCCTACGAGCAGTACTTC. The rearrangement joins TRBV28 to TRBJ2-7; D is uncertain. CDR3 length: 11 residues. In germline, CDR1 is MDHEN, CDR2 SYDVKM. The V end lost 7 bases, the J end lost 2 bases, and 6 bases lay between the germline ends.

This clonotype showed up many times. The chain couples TRBV7-9 to TRBJ2-1; 13 nucleotides agree with TRBD2. V dropped 4 bases and J dropped 6; count of bases not matched to a gene: 6. Germline CDR1 reads SEHNR; CDR2 reads FQNEAQ (reference sequence). The CDR3 covers 16 residues. Written as DNA, the CDR3 is TGTGCCAGCAGCTCGGGACTAGCGGGATGGGGCAATGAGCAGTTCTTC. This codes for CASSSGLAGWGNEQFF.

V usage is TRBV7-6 and J usage is TRBJ1-3; TRBD1 is a possible D gene (5 bases). The CDR3 runs to 14 residues. The germline V and J ends were trimmed by 6 bases and 3 bases, with 12 bases remaining between them. CDR1 SGHVS and CDR2 FNYEAQ come from the germline V gene. The CDR3 region has the DNA TGTGCCAGCAGAGGCTGGGACCGTGGAAACACCATATATTTT. It is translated as CASRGWDRGNTIYF.

This chain joins TRBV4-1 and TRBJ1-2, with D possibly matching TRBD1 (6 bases). The CDR3 extends over 14 amino acids. Germline V gene data show CDR1 as MGHRA and CDR2 as YSYEKL. The V end was cut by 8 bases, the J end by 1 base, with 14 bases between. The CDR3 bases are TGCGCCAGCCAAGATCGGACAGTTAACTATGGCTACACCTTC. Translating gives CASQDRTVNYGYTF.

The sample holds many counts of this clonotype. This sequence joins TRBV5-1 and TRBJ1-6; possibly TRBD1 for D (5 bases). Trimming removed 0 bases at V and 6 bases at J, with 7 bases between. Per germline, CDR1 SGHRS and CDR2 YFSETQ. There are 14 residues in the CDR3. The CDR3, as DNA: TGCGCCAGCAGCTTGGGGAGGGGTAATTCACCCCTCCACTTT. Translating gives CASSLGRGNSPLHF.

This clonotype occurred a few times. The V call is TRBV6-5, the J call TRBJ2-1; TRBD2 matches 8 bases. The germline CDR1 and CDR2 sequences are MNHEY and SVGAGI. The CDR3 length is 15 residues. V was pared by 2 bases and J by 4 bases, with 4 bases of the junction left unmatched. CDR3 sequence: CASSYGAGVYNEQFF. The CDR3 nucleotides read TGTGCCAGCAGTTACGGAGCGGGGGTATACAATGAGCAGTTCTTC.